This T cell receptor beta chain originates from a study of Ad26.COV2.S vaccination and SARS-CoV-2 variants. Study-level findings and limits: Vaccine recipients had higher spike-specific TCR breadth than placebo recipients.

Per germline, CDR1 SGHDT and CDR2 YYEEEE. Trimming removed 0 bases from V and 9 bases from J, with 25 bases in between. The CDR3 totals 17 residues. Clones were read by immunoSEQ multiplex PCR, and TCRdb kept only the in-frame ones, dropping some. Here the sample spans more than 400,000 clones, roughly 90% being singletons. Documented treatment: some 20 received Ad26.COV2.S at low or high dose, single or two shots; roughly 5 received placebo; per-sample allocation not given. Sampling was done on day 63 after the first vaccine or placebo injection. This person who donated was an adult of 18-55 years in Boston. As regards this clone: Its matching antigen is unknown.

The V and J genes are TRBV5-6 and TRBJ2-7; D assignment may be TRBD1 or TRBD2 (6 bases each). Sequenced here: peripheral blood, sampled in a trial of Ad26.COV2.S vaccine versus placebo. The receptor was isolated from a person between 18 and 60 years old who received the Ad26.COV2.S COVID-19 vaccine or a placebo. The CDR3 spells CASSLVGGSEDSGVQYF. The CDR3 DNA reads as TGTGCCAGCAGCTTGGTGGGGGGTTCAGAGGACAGTGGTGTGCAGTACTTC.